These 26 T cell receptor beta chains were sequenced from one sample in a study of blood T cell repertoires in COVID-19. Measured with immunoSEQ multiplex PCR; TCRdb has only the in-frame clones, and not every one. The table records about 260,000 clones, about 85% of them present only once. Input material: peripheral blood. Every receptor here comes from a man aged 60 to 69 with acute or convalescent COVID-19.

The chain combines TRBV3-1 (or the pseudogene TRBV3-2) with TRBJ2-2; D is unclear. Trimming stripped 4 bases from V and 8 bases from J, with 5 bases between. The CDR3 extends over 11 amino acids. Germline assignment: CDR1 LGHDT and CDR2 YNNKEL (reference sequence). The chain's CDR3 is CASSLAGELFF. CDR3 nucleotides: TGTGCCAGCAGCCTAGCAGGGGAGCTGTTTTTT.

V usage is TRBV5-1 and J usage is TRBJ2-7, with 10 bases matching TRBD1. The CDR3 runs 14 residues. V shed 4 bases, J shed 5 bases, and the junction held 6 bases outside the gene matches. Germline lookup yields CDR1 SGHRS and CDR2 YFSETQ. CDR3 loop: CASSPGGTGDEQYF. CDR3 coding DNA: TGCGCCAGCAGCCCGGGTGGGACAGGGGACGAGCAGTACTTC. Filled out from reference TRBV5-1 and TRBJ2-7, the complete variable domain reads KAGVTQTPRYLIKTRGQQVTLSCSPISGHRSVSWYQQTPGQGLQFLFEYFSETQRNKGNFPGRFSGRQFSNSRSEMNVSTLELGDSALYLCASSPGGTGDEQYFGPGTRLTVT.

This chain joins TRBV7-3 and TRBJ2-7, with TRBD1 matching 7 bases. Per germline, CDR1 SGHTA and CDR2 FQGTGA. Germline trimming cut 5 bases from V and 4 bases from J; bases unmatched to any gene: 14. The CDR3 spans 16 residues. CDR3 protein: CASSPYPRAGGYEQYF. Here the CDR3 DNA reads TGTGCCAGCAGCCCTTATCCCCGGGCAGGGGGTTACGAGCAGTACTTC.

The V and J genes are TRBV10-3 and TRBJ2-7; TRBD2 agrees at 15 bases. Trimming cost V 6 bases and J 3 bases; bases outside gene matches: 6. This CDR3 spans 16 amino acids. Germline values: CDR1 ENHRY, CDR2 SYGVKD. The CDR3 region has the DNA TGTGCCATCAGCCCCGGGACTAGCGGGGGGCGCTACGAGCAGTACTTC. Its translation: CAISPGTSGGRYEQYF.

The J gene is TRBJ1-2, the V gene TRBV28, with D tentatively TRBD1 (6 bases). The germline CDR1 and CDR2 sequences are MDHEN and SYDVKM. The CDR3 is made up of 14 amino acids. Trimming took off 2 bases at V and 4 bases at J, with 11 bases between the two ends. The CDR3 is CASSLIHRVYGYTF. The CDR3, as DNA: TGTGCCAGCAGTTTAATCCACAGGGTCTATGGCTACACCTTC.

In nucleotides, the CDR3 is TGTGCCAGCAGCTTATCGGAGGGGCTCGGCAATCAGCCCCAGCATTTT. This sequence encodes CASSLSEGLGNQPQHF. The genes are TRBV7-9 and TRBJ1-5; perhaps TRBD1 as D (5 bases). The V gene's germline CDR1 is SEHNR and CDR2 FQNEAQ (reference sequence). The CDR3 runs 16 residues. V lost 2 bases to trimming and J lost 2 bases, with 13 bases between them.

The V and J genes are TRBV18 and TRBJ1-2; D not resolved. CDR3 length equals 15 residues. Germline V CDR1 and CDR2: KGHSH, LQKENI. V lost 6 bases to trimming and J lost 8 bases, with 22 bases between them. Written as DNA, the CDR3 is TGTGCCAGCTCCTTAGGGCAACAGCCATCGGGGGGCTACACCTTC. Translating gives CASSLGQQPSGGYTF.

The chain uses TRBV7-9 and TRBJ1-2; no firm D call. Germline V CDR1 and CDR2: SEHNR, FQNEAQ (reference sequence). The V and J ends lost 5 bases and 1 base respectively, with 17 bases between them. CDR3 length: 16 residues. CDR3 DNA sequence: TGTGCCAGCAGCCCGATTCGGGGTATCTTTAACTATGGCTACACCTTC. Amino acids: CASSPIRGIFNYGYTF.

The chain employs TRBV6-4 and TRBJ1-2; weak D call: TRBD1 (6 bases). CDR3 length: 12 amino acids. V lost 6 bases and J 2 bases, leaving 7 bases between the germline ends. CDR1 is MRHNA, CDR2 SNTAGT, per germline. The CDR3 spells CASSQGNYGYTF. The CDR3 nucleotides read TGTGCCAGCAGCCAGGGGAACTATGGCTACACCTTC.

The chain joins TRBV28 to TRBJ1-4; D is uncertain. CDR3 length: 15 amino acids. CDR1 is MDHEN and CDR2 is SYDVKM in the germline V gene. V was cut by 2 bases and J by 3 bases, with 10 bases left in between. The CDR3 here is CASSLIKEANEKLFF. CDR3 coding DNA: TGTGCCAGCAGTTTAATTAAGGAGGCTAATGAAAAACTGTTTTTT.

V and J are TRBV4-3 and TRBJ2-7; tentative D call: TRBD2 (6 bases). Germline V gene sequence: CDR1 LGHNA, CDR2 YSLEER. V lost 0 bases, J lost 6 bases, and 12 bases lay in between. This CDR3 spans 14 amino acids. The DNA of the CDR3 is TGCGCCAGCAGCCAAGATTCTCTAGCGAGCGAGCAGTACTTC. This sequence encodes CASSQDSLASEQYF.

The chain joins TRBV7-2 to TRBJ2-7; TRBD2 matches 10 bases. The CDR3 loop spans 15 amino acids. Germline CDR1 reads SGHTA; CDR2 reads FQGNSA. The V gene end was trimmed by 5 bases and the J gene end by 0 bases; junction bases not matched to a gene: 4. The DNA for the CDR3 is TGTGCCAGCAGCCCTAGCGGGGGAGTCTCCTACGAGCAGTACTTC. Its protein product is CASSPSGGVSYEQYF.

In its sample, this clone was seen once. The chain is built from TRBV27 and TRBJ2-7; the match to TRBD2 covers 7 bases. The V gene end was trimmed by 5 bases and the J gene end by 6 bases; junction bases not matched to a gene: 10. The CDR3 sequence is 14 residues long. Germline assignment: CDR1 MNHEY and CDR2 SMNVEV (reference sequence). The CDR3, as DNA: TGTGCCAGCAGTCCCCCCAGCGGGAAGATCGAGCAGTACTTC. Its translation is CASSPPSGKIEQYF.

The chain uses TRBV9 and TRBJ1-2, with TRBD1 matching over 7 bases. V trimming: 2 bases; J trimming: 0 bases; junction bases outside the gene matches: 7. Germline CDR1 reads SGDLS; CDR2 reads YYNGEE. This CDR3 has 16 amino acids. CDR3: CASSVAQGMSNYGYTF. As DNA, the CDR3 is TGTGCCAGCAGCGTCGCACAGGGGATGTCTAACTATGGCTACACCTTC.

V gene TRBV7-2 combines with J gene TRBJ2-7, with D possibly matching TRBD2 (5 bases). Trimming cost V 1 base and J 3 bases, with 7 bases left between them. Looked up from germline, CDR1 is SGHTA and CDR2 is FQGNSA. CDR3 length: 13 amino acids. The CDR3 nucleotides read TGTGCCAGCAGCTTAGAAGAGGGCTACGAGCAGTACTTC. Residues: CASSLEEGYEQYF.

The chain joins TRBV11-3 to TRBJ2-1; tentatively, D is TRBD1 (6 bases). V was pared by 5 bases and J by 9 bases, with 23 bases between. CDR1 is SGHNT and CDR2 is YENEEA in the germline V gene. The CDR3 contains 16 residues. The DNA for the CDR3 is TGTGCCAGCAGCCCTACATCGGGACAAACAAAAGGTGAGCAGTTCTTC. This gives the protein CASSPTSGQTKGEQFF.

The chain uses TRBV5-1 and TRBJ1-2; the D gene is possibly TRBD1 (5 bases). The CDR3 length is 13 residues. Trimming removed 1 base from V and 8 bases from J, with 12 bases in between. CDR1 SGHRS and CDR2 YFSETQ come from the germline V gene. CDR3 region: CASSLNFQGGYTF. The CDR3, as DNA: TGCGCCAGCAGCTTGAATTTCCAGGGAGGCTACACCTTC. The whole variable domain, remainder taken from reference TRBV5-1 and TRBJ1-2, is KAGVTQTPRYLIKTRGQQVTLSCSPISGHRSVSWYQQTPGQGLQFLFEYFSETQRNKGNFPGRFSGRQFSNSRSEMNVSTLELGDSALYLCASSLNFQGGYTFGSGTRLTVV.

The chain uses TRBV18 and TRBJ1-3; weak D call: TRBD1 (6 bases). V was cut by 6 bases and J by 0 bases, with 15 bases left in between. CDR1 KGHSH and CDR2 LQKENI come from the germline V gene. The CDR3 extends over 16 amino acids. This chain's CDR3 is CASSPRQESSGNTIYF. Here the CDR3 DNA reads TGTGCCAGCTCCCCTAGACAGGAGAGCTCTGGAAACACCATATATTTT.

This chain connects TRBV19 to TRBJ1-5; 7 bases fit TRBD1. V dropped 2 bases and J dropped 5; count of bases not matched to a gene: 15. This CDR3 comprises 18 residues. The germline CDR1 and CDR2 sequences are LNHDA and SQIVND (reference sequence). The CDR3 protein is CASSIRGQFPFAHQPQHF. Written as DNA, the CDR3 is TGTGCCAGTAGTATAAGGGGACAGTTCCCGTTCGCGCATCAGCCCCAGCATTTT.

The J gene is TRBJ2-3, the V gene TRBV7-2; 9 positions agree with TRBD2. The CDR3 sequence is 15 residues long. The V segment lost 0 bases and the J segment 5 bases; nucleotides outside the gene matches: 3. CDR1 is SGHTA, CDR2 FQGNSA, per germline. The CDR3 nucleotides read TGTGCCAGCAGCTTAGCTAGCGGGAGAGTAGATACGCAGTATTTT. Protein sequence: CASSLASGRVDTQYF. Full variable domain (remainder filled in from reference TRBV7-2 and TRBJ2-3): GAGVSQSPSNKVTEKGKDVELRCDPISGHTALYWYRQSLGQGLEFLIYFQGNSAPDKSGLPSDRFSAERTGGSVSTLTIQRTQQEDSAVYLCASSLASGRVDTQYFGPGTRLTVL.

V gene TRBV2 combines with J gene TRBJ2-7, with 7 bases that match TRBD2. Trimming took 6 bases from V and 3 from J; bases not matched to a gene: 5. This CDR3 comprises 13 residues. Germline assignment: CDR1 SNHLY and CDR2 FYNNEI. The CDR3 sequence is CASRGGRGYEQYF. The CDR3 bases are TGTGCCAGCAGGGGCGGGAGAGGCTACGAGCAGTACTTC.

The rearrangement joins TRBV19 to TRBJ1-2; D ambiguous. The CDR3 spans 15 residues. Trimming pared 6 bases from V and 5 bases from J, leaving 19 bases between. In germline, CDR1 is LNHDA, CDR2 SQIVND (reference sequence). CDR3 in amino acids: CASRSRNRLNYGYTF. For the CDR3, the DNA is TGTGCCAGTAGATCGAGAAACCGCTTAAATTATGGCTACACCTTC. Looking up the rest from reference TRBV19 and TRBJ1-2 gives the full variable domain: DGGITQSPKYLFRKEGQNVTLSCEQNLNHDAMYWYRQDPGQGLRLIYYSQIVNDFQKGDIAEGYSVSREKKESFPLTVTSAQKNPTAFYLCASRSRNRLNYGYTFGSGTRLTVV.

J is TRBJ2-5 and V is TRBV7-2, with D possibly being TRBD2 (6 bases). Trimming removed 8 bases from V and 4 bases from J, with 20 bases in between. This CDR3 has 15 amino acids. Germline CDR1 reads SGHTA; CDR2 reads FQGNSA. The CDR3 coding sequence is TGTGCCAGCGGGGGGTTTGCCATCGCGGGAGAGACCCAGTACTTC. This translates into CASGGFAIAGETQYF.

The sample holds a few counts of this clone. This chain links TRBV12-2 with TRBJ1-2. TRBV12-2 is listed as a pseudogene. This CDR3 is built from 14 residues. The CDR3 DNA follows: TGTGCAAGTCGCAAAAGGAGATTTAGTTATGGCTACACCTTC. The encoded protein is CASRKRRFSYGYTF.

This chain connects TRBV10-2 to TRBJ2-1; tentative D call: TRBD1 (6 bases). The germline gives CDR1 WSHSY, CDR2 SAAADI. Trimming removed 6 bases at V and 8 bases at J, with 17 bases between. This CDR3 region has 14 residues. CDR3 region: CASSRDNNLYEQFF. For the CDR3, the DNA is TGCGCCAGCAGCCGGGACAATAATCTCTATGAGCAGTTCTTC.

The chain couples TRBV6-4 to TRBJ2-1; 7 positions match TRBD2. The trim removed 4 bases at V and 6 bases at J, leaving 9 bases unmatched. The V gene's germline CDR1 is MRHNA and CDR2 SNTAGT. CDR3 length: 15 residues. In DNA, the CDR3 is TGTGCCAGCAGTGGTGAGGCGGGAGTGGCCAATGAGCAGTTCTTC. Translating gives CASSGEAGVANEQFF.